The 18 T cell receptor beta chains reported below all come from one sample, sequenced in a study of OX40 agonist ivuxolimab in advanced cancers. The assay was immunoSEQ multiplex PCR, and TCRdb's table has in-frame clones only and misses some. The sample has about 41,000 clones, 80% to 90% seen once. The sample here was CD4+ or CD8+ T cells sorted from blood, taken in a trial of the OX40 agonist ivuxolimab. Receptor source: an adult with an advanced solid tumor such as melanoma, head and neck, liver or kidney cancer.

Comment on this clone: The same CDR3 can be traced to other DNA sequences in this sample. The chain recombines TRBV5-4 with TRBJ2-3; weak D call: TRBD2 (6 bases). Germline V gene data show CDR1 as SGHNT and CDR2 as YYREEE (reference sequence). Trimming removed 0 bases from V and 4 bases from J, with 6 bases in between. The CDR3 consists of 13 residues. The CDR3: CASSLGGADTQYF. The CDR3, as DNA: TGTGCCAGCAGCTTGGGCGGGGCAGATACGCAGTATTTT.

This rearrangement joins TRBV11-3 to TRBJ2-2, with unresolved D. Trimming left V 5 bases short and J 2 bases short, with 6 bases between. This CDR3 region has 13 residues. Per the germline V gene, CDR1 is SGHNT and CDR2 is YENEEA. For the CDR3, the DNA is TGTGCCAGCAGCACCCTTAACACCGGGGAGCTGTTTTTT. It specifies CASSTLNTGELFF.

The rearrangement uses TRBV5-6 and TRBJ2-1; possibly TRBD1 for D (6 bases). CDR3 length equals 19 residues. V was trimmed by 4 bases and J by 4 bases, leaving 27 bases between them. The germline CDR1 and CDR2 sequences are SGHDT and YYEEEE. Here the CDR3 DNA reads TGTGCCAGCAGCCTACTTCGAGGACCACAGGGCCACACTTACAATGAGCAGTTCTTC. It encodes CASSLLRGPQGHTYNEQFF. The complete variable domain, with remaining parts taken from reference TRBV5-6 and TRBJ2-1, reads DAGVTQSPTHLIKTRGQQVTLRCSPKSGHDTVSWYQQALGQGPQFIFQYYEEEERQRGNFPDRFSGHQFPNYSSELNVNALLLGDSALYLCASSLLRGPQGHTYNEQFFGPGTRLTVL.

The CDR3 bases are TGTGCCAGCTCACGGACAGTCACAGATACGCAGTATTTT. Translated: CASSRTVTDTQYF. The chain has TRBV18 and TRBJ2-3; D perhaps matches TRBD1 (6 bases). Trimming removed 4 bases at V and 2 bases at J, with 7 bases between. The CDR3 totals 13 residues. Germline-derived CDR1 and CDR2 are KGHSH and LQKENI.

The rearrangement uses TRBV7-9 and TRBJ1-1; tentative D call: TRBD1 (5 bases). Trimming took 0 bases from V and 4 from J, leaving 15 bases between them. Germline CDR1 reads SEHNR; CDR2 reads FQNEAQ (reference sequence). CDR3 size: 16 residues. DNA for the CDR3: TGTGCCAGCAGCTTAGCGCGGGCAGGGCCGAGCACTGAAGCTTTCTTT. The encoded protein is CASSLARAGPSTEAFF.

V usage is TRBV11-1 and J usage is TRBJ2-2; D might be TRBD1 (5 bases). With 3 bases removed from V and 4 bases from J, the gap between germline ends came to 21 bases. From germline, CDR1 is SGHAT and CDR2 FQDESV (reference sequence). The CDR3 covers 18 residues. Here the CDR3 reads CASSFGRTPDLGTGELFF. The CDR3 nucleotides read TGTGCCAGCAGCTTTGGACGGACACCCGACCTGGGCACCGGGGAGCTGTTTTTT.

This chain joins TRBV11-3 and TRBJ2-1; 15 positions match TRBD2. From germline, CDR1 is SGHNT and CDR2 YENEEA. This CDR3 has 20 amino acids. With V trimmed by 1 base and J by 2 bases, 9 bases remained unmatched. This CDR3 is CASSLGGLAGGPSTYNEQFF. Written as DNA, the CDR3 is TGTGCCAGCAGCTTAGGGGGACTAGCGGGAGGTCCGAGCACCTACAATGAGCAGTTCTTC.

This sequence joins TRBV6-5 and TRBJ1-6; 8 nucleotides align to TRBD1. The trim removed 4 bases at V and 8 bases at J, leaving 10 bases unmatched. This CDR3 has 16 amino acids. CDR1 and CDR2 (germline): MNHEY, SVGAGI. CDR3 sequence reads: CASSWRQGAIYSPLHF. The CDR3 nucleotides read TGTGCCAGCAGTTGGCGGCAGGGGGCGATTTATTCACCCCTCCACTTT.

The chain joins TRBV6-5 to TRBJ2-7, with D maybe TRBD2 (6 bases). The CDR3 runs 15 residues. The V and J ends lost 3 bases and 1 base respectively, with 13 bases between them. The germline gives CDR1 MNHEY, CDR2 SVGAGI. CDR3 coding DNA: TGTGCCAGCAGTTATTTTAGGGGAGGATCCTACGAGCAGTACTTC. It yields the protein CASSYFRGGSYEQYF.

The chain has TRBV30 and TRBJ2-7; D not resolved. The CDR3 has 17 amino acids. V was pared by 7 bases and J by 2 bases, with 27 bases between. CDR1 and CDR2 from the germline V gene are GTSNPN and SVGIG (reference sequence). The CDR3 nucleotides read TGTGCCTCAATCCGCCCCCCAAGGGCAGGCCCAACCTACGAGCAGTACTTC. It codes for CASIRPPRAGPTYEQYF.

For this clone: A much more abundant neighbour one base away suggests this may be a read error. The sample has other DNA sequences that encode this CDR3 too. The CDR3 is CASSLGRGEQYF. The CDR3, as DNA: TGTGCCAGCAGCTTAGGCAGGGGCGAGCAGTACTTC. The V gene is TRBV11-3, the J gene TRBJ2-7, with D possibly TRBD1 on 6 matching bases. Looked up from germline, CDR1 is SGHNT and CDR2 is YENEEA. The CDR3 is 12 residues long. Trimming took off 1 base at V and 6 bases at J, with 7 bases between the two ends.

The chain links TRBV5-1 to TRBJ1-5; possible D gene TRBD1, 5 bases. The V end lost 4 bases, the J end lost 0 bases, and 11 bases lay between the germline ends. The CDR3 extends over 15 amino acids. CDR1 is SGHRS and CDR2 is YFSETQ in the germline V gene. The CDR3: CASSPGGTSNQPQHF. The CDR3 DNA is TGCGCCAGCAGCCCCGGGGGGACTAGCAATCAGCCCCAGCATTTT.

The chain has TRBV28 and TRBJ2-3; 7 bases fit TRBD2. Unmatched junction bases numbered 10, after V lost 6 bases and J lost 1 base. This CDR3 region has 16 residues. Germline CDR1 MDHEN, CDR2 SYDVKM. The DNA for the CDR3 is TGTGCCAGCAGCCTGGGGAGGGCCCTCCGCACAGATACGCAGTATTTT. Amino acid sequence: CASSLGRALRTDTQYF.

The rearrangement joins TRBV6-6 to TRBJ1-3, with 7 bases fitting TRBD1. CDR1 MNHNY and CDR2 SVGAGI come from the germline V gene (reference sequence). The V and J ends lost 6 bases and 4 bases, in that order; junction bases with no gene match: 9. CDR3 length: 15 amino acids. CDR3 in amino acids: CASSQGDALGNTIYF. DNA for the CDR3: TGTGCCAGCAGCCAGGGGGATGCACTGGGAAACACCATATATTTT.

The chain carries TRBV28 and TRBJ2-7; D is ambiguous. CDR1 and CDR2 from the germline V gene are MDHEN and SYDVKM. The CDR3 covers 11 residues. Trimming took 5 bases from V and 4 from J, leaving 6 bases between them. The CDR3 DNA is TGTGCCAGCAGTATGGGGTACGAGCAGTACTTC. It is translated as CASSMGYEQYF.

The chain is built from TRBV9 and TRBJ2-7; TRBD1 matches at 10 bases. The CDR3 length is 14 residues. V trimming: 3 bases; J trimming: 3 bases; junction bases outside the gene matches: 3. Germline V gene sequence: CDR1 SGDLS, CDR2 YYNGEE. The CDR3: CASSGGQGDYEQYF. CDR3 nucleotides: TGTGCCAGCAGCGGTGGACAGGGGGACTACGAGCAGTACTTC.

The CDR3 coding sequence is TGTGCCAGCAGCCCTGCACGGCGCGGAAACACCATATATTTT. Translated: CASSPARRGNTIYF. This chain joins TRBV9 and TRBJ1-3; D unclear. The germline CDR1 and CDR2 sequences are SGDLS and YYNGEE. Trimming took off 4 bases at V and 4 bases at J, with 12 bases between the two ends. The CDR3 contains 14 residues.

V is TRBV19 and J is TRBJ2-3; 8 bases agree with TRBD2. The germline gives CDR1 LNHDA, CDR2 SQIVND (reference sequence). The CDR3 loop spans 16 amino acids. Unmatched junction bases numbered 8, after V lost 1 base and J lost 5 bases. The CDR3: CASSIGAGGREDTQYF. The CDR3 coding sequence is TGTGCCAGTAGTATAGGGGCGGGAGGCCGGGAAGATACGCAGTATTTT.